The rows below give T cell receptor beta chains drawn from one sample of a study of early T cells in non-severe SARS-CoV-2 infection. TCRdb reprocessed the 5' RACE reads with MiXCR, giving one entry per CDR3 protein. The table has over 55,000 distinct CDR3 sequences, about 12% seen once. Sequenced sample: whole blood. These receptors were taken from an adult who was a healthcare worker with PCR-confirmed SARS-CoV-2 infection or an uninfected control (not recorded which). The CDR3 runs from the conserved cysteine through the conserved F or W. D genes are given only for firm matches. The size of a clone is reported for some rows only, either as once, few or many, or as a class for expanded clones.

d_call,cdr3_length,v_call,clone_size,j_call,cdr3_aa,cdr3_nt
.,19,TRBV7-6,many,TRBJ1-6,CASSPRLGTAGSYNSPLHF,TGTGCCAGCAGCCCCCGGCTCGGGACGGCTGGCTCCTATAATTCACCCCTCCACTTT
TRBD2,17,TRBV20-1,once,TRBJ2-5,CSADPDSGGGWQETQYF,TGCAGTGCTGACCCTGACTCCGGGGGGGGCTGGCAAGAGACCCAGTACTTC
TRBD1,15,TRBV5-5,few,TRBJ1-1,CASSGRTGLNTEAFF,TGTGCCAGCAGCGGTCGGACAGGGCTGAACACTGAAGCTTTCTTT
.,13,TRBV29-1,many,TRBJ1-5,CSVEIGAGQPQHF,TGCAGCGTTGAGATAGGGGCCGGGCAGCCCCAGCATTTT
.,12,TRBV29-1,.,TRBJ1-1,CSVAEQNPEAFF,TGCAGCGTTGCCGAGCAGAACCCTGAAGCTTTCTTT
.,14,TRBV7-9,many,TRBJ2-7,CASSLGGPIYEQYF,TGTGCCAGCAGCTTGGGGGGCCCAATCTACGAGCAGTACTTC
.,12,TRBV29-1,.,TRBJ2-5,CSVGRIEETQYF,TGCAGCGTTGGAAGGATAGAAGAGACCCAGTACTTC
.,13,TRBV20-1,many,TRBJ2-7,CSARAVSSYEQYF,TGCAGTGCTAGAGCCGTTAGCTCCTACGAGCAGTACTTC
.,12,TRBV7-2,few,TRBJ2-1,CASSLAGLEGFF,TGTGCCAGCAGCTTAGCAGGTCTAGAGGGGTTCTTC
TRBD2,14,TRBV6-5,.,TRBJ2-1,CAGLLAVSYNEQFF,TGTGCCGGCCTACTAGCGGTCTCCTACAATGAGCAGTTCTTC
.,15,TRBV5-1,few,TRBJ2-7,CASSLDRAEYYEQYF,TGCGCCAGCAGCTTGGATAGAGCAGAGTACTACGAGCAGTACTTC
.,13,TRBV10-3,many,TRBJ2-5,CAISRRGEETQYF,TGTGCCATCAGTCGACGGGGAGAAGAGACCCAGTACTTC
TRBD2,15,TRBV3-1,many,TRBJ2-1,CASSKLAGSYNEQFF,TGTGCCAGTTCTAAACTAGCGGGGAGCTACAATGAGCAGTTCTTC
TRBD2,18,TRBV3-1,few,TRBJ2-7,CASSHLGLAGVDSYEQYF,TGTGCCAGCAGCCACCTTGGACTAGCGGGAGTTGATTCGTACGAGCAGTACTTC
.,14,TRBV5-1,.,TRBJ1-3,CASSLAQSENTIYF,TGCGCCAGCAGCTTGGCACAGTCTGAAAACACCATATATTTT
TRBD1,15,TRBV19,many,TRBJ1-2,CASRTSQTGGEGYTF,TGTGCCAGTAGAACTTCCCAAACAGGGGGCGAGGGCTACACCTTC
TRBD2,15,TRBV7-9,.,TRBJ2-7,CASSLRTGGAYEQYF,TGTGCCAGCAGCTTACGAACGGGAGGCGCCTACGAGCAGTACTTC
.,16,TRBV20-1,.,TRBJ1-6,CSARVDPSSYNSPLHF,TGCAGTGCTAGAGTCGACCCGAGCTCCTATAATTCACCCCTCCACTTT
.,15,TRBV5-1,.,TRBJ1-5,CASSPVGGDYQPQHF,TGCGCCAGCAGCCCGGTGGGAGGGGACTATCAGCCCCAGCATTTT
.,12,TRBV5-4,many,TRBJ2-2,CASSANTGELFF,TGTGCCAGCAGCGCTAACACCGGGGAGCTGTTTTTT
TRBD1,16,TRBV5-1,few,TRBJ2-5,CASSWTRTGVGETQYF,TGCGCCAGCAGCTGGACCCGGACAGGGGTGGGAGAGACCCAGTACTTC
TRBD1,13,TRBV19,few,TRBJ2-7,CASGQGADYEQYF,TGTGCCAGTGGACAGGGGGCAGACTACGAGCAGTACTTC
.,13,TRBV25-1,many,TRBJ2-2,CASTPDGTGELFF,TGTGCCAGCACCCCGGACGGCACCGGGGAGCTGTTTTTT
TRBD2,19,TRBV3-1,many,TRBJ2-1,CASSQEIGLAGSSYNEQFF,TGTGCCAGCAGTCAAGAGATAGGCCTAGCGGGGAGCTCCTACAATGAGCAGTTCTTC
TRBD2,16,TRBV7-6,many,TRBJ2-2,CASSPVRAGANGELFF,TGTGCCAGCAGCCCCGTGCGAGCGGGAGCCAACGGGGAGCTGTTTTTT
.,15,TRBV7-2,many,TRBJ2-1,CASSPRESSYNEQFF,TGTGCCAGCAGCCCTCGGGAGAGCTCCTACAATGAGCAGTTCTTC
TRBD1,13,TRBV20-1,many,TRBJ1-1,CSAPDRGGTEAFF,TGCAGTGCTCCCGACAGGGGGGGGACTGAAGCTTTCTTT
.,15,TRBV6-6,.,TRBJ1-4,CASSYSTATNEKLFF,TGTGCCAGCAGTTACTCGACGGCAACTAATGAAAAACTGTTTTTT
TRBD2,16,TRBV7-3,few,TRBJ2-5,CASSQGAGGGQETQYF,TGTGCCAGCAGCCAAGGGGCGGGAGGTGGCCAAGAGACCCAGTACTTC
.,15,TRBV5-5,few,TRBJ2-7,CASSLVSGFSYEQYF,TGTGCCAGCAGCTTGGTTAGCGGCTTCTCCTACGAGCAGTACTTC
.,16,TRBV7-8,many,TRBJ1-1,CASSQRGGQPNTEAFF,TGTGCCAGCAGCCAGAGGGGCGGGCAGCCGAACACTGAAGCTTTCTTT
.,10,TRBV29-1,many,TRBJ1-2,CSVIGQGYTF,TGCAGCGTTATCGGACAGGGCTACACCTTC